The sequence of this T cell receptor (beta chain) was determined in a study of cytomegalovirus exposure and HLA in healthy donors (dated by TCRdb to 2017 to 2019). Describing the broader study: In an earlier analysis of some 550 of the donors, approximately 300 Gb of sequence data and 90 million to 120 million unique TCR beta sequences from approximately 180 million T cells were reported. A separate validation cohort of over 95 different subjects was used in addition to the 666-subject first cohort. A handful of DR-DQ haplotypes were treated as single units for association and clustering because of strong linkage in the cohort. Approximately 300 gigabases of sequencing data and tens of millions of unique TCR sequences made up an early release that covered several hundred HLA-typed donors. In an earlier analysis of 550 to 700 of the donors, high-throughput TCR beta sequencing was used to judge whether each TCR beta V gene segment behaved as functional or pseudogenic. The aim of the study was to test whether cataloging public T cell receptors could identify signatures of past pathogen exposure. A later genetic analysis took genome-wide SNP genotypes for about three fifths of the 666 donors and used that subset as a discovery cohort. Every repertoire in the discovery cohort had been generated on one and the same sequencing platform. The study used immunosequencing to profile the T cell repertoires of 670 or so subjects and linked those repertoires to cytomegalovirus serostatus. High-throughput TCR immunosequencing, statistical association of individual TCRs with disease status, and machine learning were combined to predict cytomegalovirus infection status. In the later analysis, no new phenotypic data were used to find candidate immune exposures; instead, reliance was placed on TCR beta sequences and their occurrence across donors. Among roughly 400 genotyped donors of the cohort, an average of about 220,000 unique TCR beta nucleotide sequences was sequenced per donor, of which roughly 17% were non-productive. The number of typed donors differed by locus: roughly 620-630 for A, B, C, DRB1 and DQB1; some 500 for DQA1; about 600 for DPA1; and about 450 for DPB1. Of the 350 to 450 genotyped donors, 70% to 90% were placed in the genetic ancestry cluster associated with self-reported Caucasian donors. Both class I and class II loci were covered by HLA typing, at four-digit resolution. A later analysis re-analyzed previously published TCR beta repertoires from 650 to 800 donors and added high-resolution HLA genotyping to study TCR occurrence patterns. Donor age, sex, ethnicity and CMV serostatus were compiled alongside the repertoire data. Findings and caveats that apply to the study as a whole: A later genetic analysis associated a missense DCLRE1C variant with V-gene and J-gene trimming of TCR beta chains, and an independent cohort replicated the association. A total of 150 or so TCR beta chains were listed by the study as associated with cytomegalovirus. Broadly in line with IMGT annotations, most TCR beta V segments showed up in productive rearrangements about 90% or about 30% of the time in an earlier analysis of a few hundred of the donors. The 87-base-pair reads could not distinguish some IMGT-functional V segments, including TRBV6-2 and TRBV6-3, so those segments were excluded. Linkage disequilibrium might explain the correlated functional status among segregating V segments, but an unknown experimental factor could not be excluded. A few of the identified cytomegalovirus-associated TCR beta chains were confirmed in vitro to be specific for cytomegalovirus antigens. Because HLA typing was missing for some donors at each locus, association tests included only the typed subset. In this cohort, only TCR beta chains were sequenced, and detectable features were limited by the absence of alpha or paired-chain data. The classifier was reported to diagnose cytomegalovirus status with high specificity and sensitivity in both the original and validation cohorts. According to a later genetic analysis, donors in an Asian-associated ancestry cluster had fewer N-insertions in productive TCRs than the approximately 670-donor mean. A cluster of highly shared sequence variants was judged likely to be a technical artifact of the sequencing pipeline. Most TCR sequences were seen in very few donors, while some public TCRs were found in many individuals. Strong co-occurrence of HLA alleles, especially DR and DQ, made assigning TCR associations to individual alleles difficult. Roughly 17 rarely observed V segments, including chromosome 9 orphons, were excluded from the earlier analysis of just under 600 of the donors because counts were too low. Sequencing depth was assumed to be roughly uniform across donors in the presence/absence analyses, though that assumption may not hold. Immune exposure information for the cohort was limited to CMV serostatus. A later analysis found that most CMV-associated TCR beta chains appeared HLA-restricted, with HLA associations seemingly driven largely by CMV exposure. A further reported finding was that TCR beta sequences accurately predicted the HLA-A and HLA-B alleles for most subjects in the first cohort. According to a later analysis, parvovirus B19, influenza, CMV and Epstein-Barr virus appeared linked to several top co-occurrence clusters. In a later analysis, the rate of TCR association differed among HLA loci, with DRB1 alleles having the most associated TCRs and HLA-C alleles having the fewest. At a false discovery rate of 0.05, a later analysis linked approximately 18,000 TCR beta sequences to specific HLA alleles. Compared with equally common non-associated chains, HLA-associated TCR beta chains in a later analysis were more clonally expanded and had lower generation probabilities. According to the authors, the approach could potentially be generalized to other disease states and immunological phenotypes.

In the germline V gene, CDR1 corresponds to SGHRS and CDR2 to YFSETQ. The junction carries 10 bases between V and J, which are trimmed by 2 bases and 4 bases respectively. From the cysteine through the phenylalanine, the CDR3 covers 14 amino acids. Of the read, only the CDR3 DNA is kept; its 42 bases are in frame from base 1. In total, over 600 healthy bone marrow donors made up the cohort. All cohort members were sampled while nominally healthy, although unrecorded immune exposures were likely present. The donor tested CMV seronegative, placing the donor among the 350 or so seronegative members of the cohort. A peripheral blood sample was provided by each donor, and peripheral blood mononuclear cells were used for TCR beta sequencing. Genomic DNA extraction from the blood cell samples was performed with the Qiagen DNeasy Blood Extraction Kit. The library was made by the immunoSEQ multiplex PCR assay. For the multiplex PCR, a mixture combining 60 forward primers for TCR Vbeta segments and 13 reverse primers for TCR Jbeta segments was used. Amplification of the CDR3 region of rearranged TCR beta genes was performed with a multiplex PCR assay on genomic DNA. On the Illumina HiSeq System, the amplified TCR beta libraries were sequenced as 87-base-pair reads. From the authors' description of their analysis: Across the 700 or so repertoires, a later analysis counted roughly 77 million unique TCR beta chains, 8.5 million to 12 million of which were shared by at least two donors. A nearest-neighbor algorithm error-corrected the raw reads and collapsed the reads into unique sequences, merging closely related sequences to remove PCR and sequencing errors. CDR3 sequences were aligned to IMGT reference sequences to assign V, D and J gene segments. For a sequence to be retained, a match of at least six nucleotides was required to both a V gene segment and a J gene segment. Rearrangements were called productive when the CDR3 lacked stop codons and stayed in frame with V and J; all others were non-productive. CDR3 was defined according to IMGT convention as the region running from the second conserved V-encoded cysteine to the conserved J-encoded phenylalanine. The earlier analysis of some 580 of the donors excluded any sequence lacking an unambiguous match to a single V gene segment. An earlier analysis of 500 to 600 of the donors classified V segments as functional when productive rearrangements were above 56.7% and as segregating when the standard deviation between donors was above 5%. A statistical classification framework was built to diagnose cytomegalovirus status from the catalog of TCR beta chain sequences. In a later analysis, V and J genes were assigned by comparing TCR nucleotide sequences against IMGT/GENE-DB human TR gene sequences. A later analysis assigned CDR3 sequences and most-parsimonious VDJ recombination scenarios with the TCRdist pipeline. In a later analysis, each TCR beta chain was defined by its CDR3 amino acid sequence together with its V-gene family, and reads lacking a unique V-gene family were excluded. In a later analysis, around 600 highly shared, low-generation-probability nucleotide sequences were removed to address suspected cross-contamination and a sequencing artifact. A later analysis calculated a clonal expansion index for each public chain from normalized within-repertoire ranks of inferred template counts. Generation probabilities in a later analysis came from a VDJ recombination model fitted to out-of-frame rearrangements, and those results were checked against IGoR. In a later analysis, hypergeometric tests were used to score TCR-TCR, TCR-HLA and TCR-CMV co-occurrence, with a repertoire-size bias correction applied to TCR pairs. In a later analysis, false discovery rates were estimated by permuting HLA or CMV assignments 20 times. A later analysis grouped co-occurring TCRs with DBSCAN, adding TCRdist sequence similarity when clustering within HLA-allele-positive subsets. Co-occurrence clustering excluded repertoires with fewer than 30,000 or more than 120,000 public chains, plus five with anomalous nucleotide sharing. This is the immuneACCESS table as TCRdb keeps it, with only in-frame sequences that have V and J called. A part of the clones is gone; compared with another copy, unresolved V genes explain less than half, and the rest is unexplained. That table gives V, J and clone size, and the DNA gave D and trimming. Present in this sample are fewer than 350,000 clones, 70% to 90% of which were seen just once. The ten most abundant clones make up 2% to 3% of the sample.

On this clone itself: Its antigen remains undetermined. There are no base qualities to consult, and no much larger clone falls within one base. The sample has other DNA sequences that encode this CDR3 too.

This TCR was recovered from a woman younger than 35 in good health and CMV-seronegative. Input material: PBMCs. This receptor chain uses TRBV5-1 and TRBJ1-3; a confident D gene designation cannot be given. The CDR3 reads CASSLEGSGNTIYF. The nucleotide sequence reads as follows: TGCGCCAGCAGCTTAGAGGGATCGGGAAACACCATATATTTT. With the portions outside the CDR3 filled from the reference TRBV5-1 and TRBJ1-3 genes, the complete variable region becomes KAGVTQTPRYLIKTRGQQVTLSCSPISGHRSVSWYQQTPGQGLQFLFEYFSETQRNKGNFPGRFSGRQFSNSRSEMNVSTLELGDSALYLCASSLEGSGNTIYFGEGSWLTVV.